The T cell receptor beta chain described here comes from a study of T cell responses to AZD1222 COVID-19 vaccine. Overall study results and limits: A reported finding is that nearly half of spike-specific TCRs target unmutated variant regions. It was only a handful of AZD1222 recipients who were seropositive at baseline.

The CDR3 length is 16 residues. Germline-derived CDR1 and CDR2 are SGHAT and FQNNGV. V shed 5 bases, J shed 1 base, and the junction held 9 bases outside the gene matches. This clone was recorded once. What it binds is not known. The data were produced by immunoSEQ multiplex PCR, yet TCRdb's version contains in-frame clones alone and is incomplete. The repertoire holds roughly 100,000 clones, roughly 84% seen once, with approximately 17% in the top ten. The clonotype comes from an adult in good health. Sequenced material: peripheral blood, taken on day 0 of AZD1222 vaccination. This sequence joins TRBV11-2 and TRBJ1-1, with 8 positions matching TRBD1. CDR3 DNA: TGTGCCAGCAGCCTAACCCTCGGACAGGGGAACACTGAAGCTTTCTTT. As protein: CASSLTLGQGNTEAFF.